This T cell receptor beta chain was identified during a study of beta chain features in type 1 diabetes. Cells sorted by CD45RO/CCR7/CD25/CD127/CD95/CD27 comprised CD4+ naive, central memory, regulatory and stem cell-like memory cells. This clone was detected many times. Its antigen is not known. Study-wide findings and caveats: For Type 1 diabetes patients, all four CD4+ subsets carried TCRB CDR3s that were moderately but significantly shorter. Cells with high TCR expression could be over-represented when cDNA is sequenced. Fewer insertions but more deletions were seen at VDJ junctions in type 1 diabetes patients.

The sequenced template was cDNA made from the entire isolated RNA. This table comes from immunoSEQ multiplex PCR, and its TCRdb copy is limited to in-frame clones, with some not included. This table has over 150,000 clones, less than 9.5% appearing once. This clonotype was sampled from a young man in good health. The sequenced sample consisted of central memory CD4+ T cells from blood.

CDR3 sequence (DNA): TGTGCCAGCAGCTCCAACCTCCGGGGAAGCTATGGCTACACCTTC. It translates to CASSSNLRGSYGYTF. The chain recombines TRBV27 with TRBJ1-2; D remains unclear. CDR1 and CDR2 (germline): MNHEY, SMNVEV (reference sequence). CDR3 length: 15 amino acids. V lost 6 bases and J lost 4, with 18 bases in between.